The present entry profiles one TCR beta chain with its context. The sample belongs to a study of cytomegalovirus exposure and HLA in healthy donors. Regarding donors, all were healthy bone marrow donors. This CDR3 has 14 residues. The germline V gene has CDR1 LNHDA and CDR2 SQIVND (reference sequence). Trimming cost V 6 bases and J 6 bases, with 18 bases left between them. The PCR ran on 60 Vbeta and 13 Jbeta primers. Only in-frame clones appear in the TCRdb table, and some are missing; sequencing was by immunoSEQ multiplex PCR. The sample gives around 140,000 clones, roughly three quarters of which show up once; approximately 0.9% is in the top ten.

The sample comprised PBMCs. The gene calls are TRBV19 and TRBJ2-7; D is unresolved. This receptor was identified in a woman aged 60-75 years in good health and CMV-seronegative. CDR3 in amino acids: CASSPLSVFSEQYF. CDR3 DNA sequence: TGTGCCAGTAGCCCCCTTAGTGTTTTCTCCGAGCAGTACTTC. The full variable domain, completed using reference TRBV19 and TRBJ2-7, is DGGITQSPKYLFRKEGQNVTLSCEQNLNHDAMYWYRQDPGQGLRLIYYSQIVNDFQKGDIAEGYSVSREKKESFPLTVTSAQKNPTAFYLCASSPLSVFSEQYFGPGTRLTVT.